One sample yielded the 26 T cell receptor beta chains listed below, sequenced in a study of shared clonotypes between healthy human individuals. TCRdb keeps only in-frame clones here, not all; method: immunoSEQ multiplex PCR. The repertoire holds over 850,000 clones, with 75% to 85% as singletons. Sequenced input: memory CD4+ T cells from PBMCs. The subset: CD45RA-negative fraction. All receptors derive from a man aged 18 to 29 in good health. Some clones in this sample may be carry-over from other donors' samples.

The CDR3 region is CASTSTGGVTEAFF. The CDR3 nucleotides are TGTGCCAGCACCTCGACAGGGGGTGTCACTGAAGCTTTCTTT. J is TRBJ1-1 and V is TRBV7-8, with 9 nucleotides matching TRBD1. The germline V gene has CDR1 SGHVS and CDR2 FQNEAQ. This CDR3 is 14 amino acids long. V gave up 7 bases and J gave up 4 bases; unmatched junction bases: 7. The entire variable domain, with the rest obtained from reference TRBV7-8 and TRBJ1-1, is as follows: GAGVSQSPRYKVAKRGQDVALRCDPISGHVSLFWYQQALGQGPEFLTYFQNEAQLDKSGLPSDRFFAERPEGSVSTLKIQRTQQEDSAVYLCASTSTGGVTEAFFGQGTRLTVV.

The chain is built from TRBV28 and TRBJ2-1, with D possibly called TRBD1 or TRBD2 (5 bases each). The V end was cut by 5 bases, the J end by 4 bases, with 18 bases between. The CDR3 has 16 residues. Germline V gene lookup returns CDR1 MDHEN and CDR2 SYDVKM. The chain's CDR3 is CASSIGPGTGYNEQFF. CDR3 DNA sequence: TGTGCCAGCAGTATCGGCCCCGGGACGGGGTACAATGAGCAGTTCTTC.

The rearrangement links TRBV5-1 to TRBJ2-3; D possibly corresponds to TRBD2 (6 bases). The CDR3 extends over 13 amino acids. Germline CDR1 and CDR2: SGHRS and YFSETQ. Deletions cut 6 bases from V and 2 bases from J, with 10 bases between. The CDR3, as DNA: TGCGCCAGCATGGAGGGCCCCACAGATACGCAGTATTTT. Protein sequence: CASMEGPTDTQYF.

This sequence joins TRBV10-3 and TRBJ2-1; possibly TRBD2 for D (7 bases). This CDR3 is built from 17 residues. V lost 0 bases to trimming and J lost 5 bases, with 17 bases between them. Looked up from germline, CDR1 is ENHRY and CDR2 is SYGVKD. The CDR3 sequence is CAISESRGGAKDNEQFF. CDR3 coding DNA: TGTGCCATCAGTGAGTCGCGTGGGGGGGCTAAAGACAATGAGCAGTTCTTC.

The genes are TRBV29-1 and TRBJ2-5; D is tentatively TRBD1 or TRBD2 (5 bases each). The CDR3 covers 13 residues. V shed 4 bases and J shed 4 bases, with 13 bases lying between them. The germline CDR1 and CDR2 sequences are SQVTM and ANQGSEA. CDR3 nucleotide sequence: TGCAGCGTTGTGTGGGGGTGGGGAGAGACCCAGTACTTC. Its protein is CSVVWGWGETQYF.

The chain has TRBV5-6 and TRBJ2-7; D might be TRBD2 (5 bases). The CDR3 sequence is 14 residues long. V was pared by 0 bases and J by 2 bases, with 9 bases between. Germline V CDR1 and CDR2: SGHDT, YYEEEE. Here the CDR3 reads CASSLGGLAYEQYF. CDR3 sequence (DNA): TGTGCCAGCAGCTTGGGAGGGCTTGCCTACGAGCAGTACTTC.

Concerning this clone itself: The junction departs from the called germline gene at one end, perhaps through a read error. J is TRBJ2-7 and V is TRBV10-2; 8 nucleotides align to TRBD1. The CDR3 spans 13 residues. CDR1 is WSHSY, CDR2 SAAADI, per germline. CDR3 in amino acids: CASSARQGTYENF. The CDR3 DNA follows: TGCGCCAGCAGTGCTCGACAGGGGACTTATGAGAACTTC.

This clone has only a few counts. The chain joins TRBV14 to TRBJ2-5; tentative D call: TRBD1 (5 bases). This CDR3 has 16 amino acids. In germline, CDR1 is SGHDN, CDR2 FVKESK. Trimming cost V 3 bases and J 5 bases, with 19 bases left between them. CDR3 bases: TGTGCCAGCAGCCACCTATCAAAAAGGGGCGCGGAGACCCAGTACTTC. It codes for CASSHLSKRGAETQYF.

CDR3 protein: CAWSVQGRYEQYF. The CDR3 DNA is TGTGCCTGGAGTGTCCAGGGTCGGTACGAGCAGTACTTC. The chain joins TRBV30 to TRBJ2-7; perhaps TRBD1 as D (5 bases). V was clipped by 0 bases and J by 4 bases, with 10 bases between them. This CDR3 comprises 13 residues. Germline loops: CDR1 GTSNPN, CDR2 SVGIG (reference sequence).

V usage is TRBV5-1 and J usage is TRBJ1-5; the match to TRBD1 covers 11 bases. J lost 3 bases, V lost 2 bases, and 10 bases had no gene match. The germline gives CDR1 SGHRS, CDR2 YFSETQ. The CDR3 loop spans 18 amino acids. The chain's CDR3 is CASSFRTGGPLNNQPQHF. For the CDR3, the DNA is TGCGCCAGCAGCTTCCGGACAGGGGGCCCCCTTAACAATCAGCCCCAGCATTTT.

V usage is TRBV28 and J usage is TRBJ2-1; TRBD1 aligns across 8 bases. The CDR3 spans 13 residues. Germline V gene lookup returns CDR1 MDHEN and CDR2 SYDVKM. J gave up 12 bases and V 6 bases, and 10 bases lay outside the gene matches. The CDR3 region is CASSTYPDRGQFF. The CDR3 bases are TGTGCCAGCAGCACCTACCCCGACAGGGGGCAGTTCTTC.

The V and J genes are TRBV4-1 and TRBJ2-7, with D perhaps TRBD1 or TRBD2 (6 bases each). V lost 1 base and J 2 bases, leaving 21 bases between the germline ends. CDR3 length equals 18 residues. CDR1 and CDR2 from the germline V gene are MGHRA and YSYEKL. CDR3 protein: CASSQGAEFGGNTYEQYF. The CDR3 coding sequence is TGCGCCAGCAGCCAAGGGGCGGAATTCGGGGGCAACACCTACGAGCAGTACTTC.

This chain joins TRBV30 and TRBJ1-6; weak D call: TRBD1 (6 bases). Per germline, CDR1 GTSNPN and CDR2 SVGIG (reference sequence). V lost 2 bases, J lost 7 bases, and 9 bases lay in between. This CDR3 comprises 13 residues. The CDR3 loop reads CAWSPDRNSPLHF. CDR3 coding DNA: TGTGCCTGGAGTCCTGACAGGAATTCACCCCTCCACTTT. Filled out from reference TRBV30 and TRBJ1-6, the complete variable domain reads SQTIHQWPATLVQPVGSPLSLECTVEGTSNPNLYWYRQAAGRGLQLLFYSVGIGQISSEVPQNLSASRPQDRQFILSSKKLLLSDSGFYLCAWSPDRNSPLHFGNGTRLTVT.

V is TRBV19 and J is TRBJ2-7, with unresolved D. The CDR3 sequence is 12 residues long. Germline lookup yields CDR1 LNHDA and CDR2 SQIVND (reference sequence). V lost 3 bases and J lost 3, with 6 bases in between. The CDR3 here is CASSIEDYEQYF. Here the CDR3 DNA reads TGTGCCAGTAGTATCGAGGACTACGAGCAGTACTTC.

This clone was picked up many times. The rearrangement links TRBV4-2 to TRBJ1-1, with D perhaps matching TRBD1 (6 bases). CDR3 size: 16 residues. From germline, CDR1 is LGHNA and CDR2 YNFKEQ. V lost 1 base, J lost 0 bases, and 12 bases lay in between. The CDR3, as DNA: TGTGCCAGCAGCCAAGCCGCAGGGGCCGTGAACACTGAAGCTTTCTTT. This encodes CASSQAAGAVNTEAFF.

The gene calls are TRBV5-1 and TRBJ2-1; the D is unclear. The CDR3 has 15 residues. CDR1 and CDR2 (germline): SGHRS, YFSETQ. The germline V and J ends were trimmed by 6 bases and 3 bases, with 16 bases remaining between them. DNA of the CDR3: TGCGCCAGCACCTGGACCACCTCCCACTACAATGAGCAGTTCTTC. Translation gives CASTWTTSHYNEQFF.

The chain is built from TRBV25-1 and TRBJ1-1; unclear D gene. This CDR3 has 14 residues. Deletions cut 4 bases from V and 1 base from J, with 10 bases between. Germline assignment: CDR1 MGHDK and CDR2 SYGVNS. The CDR3 protein is CASSGRAANTEAFF. In DNA, the CDR3 is TGTGCCAGCAGTGGCCGGGCCGCGAACACTGAAGCTTTCTTT.

V usage is TRBV7-2 and J usage is TRBJ2-2; 9 positions agree with TRBD2. This CDR3 spans 14 amino acids. With V trimmed by 2 bases and J by 8 bases, 3 bases remained unmatched. The germline CDR1 and CDR2 sequences are SGHTA and FQGNSA. The CDR3 is CASSLQLAGGELFF. As DNA, the CDR3 is TGTGCCAGCAGCTTACAACTAGCGGGTGGGGAGCTGTTTTTT.

This sequence joins TRBV5-4 and TRBJ2-1; D is perhaps TRBD1 (5 bases). Deletions cut 4 bases from V and 0 bases from J, with 11 bases between. Germline CDR1 is SGHNT and CDR2 is YYREEE (reference sequence). The CDR3 has 15 residues. CDR3 nucleotides: TGTGCCAGCAGCCCCGACAGCCGCTCCTACAATGAGCAGTTCTTC. Residues: CASSPDSRSYNEQFF.

Comments on this clone: A read error is the likely source, as a far larger clone sits one nucleotide away. The sample carries other DNA sequences with the same CDR3. The CDR3 reads CSVDRDDTEAFF. In DNA form, the CDR3 reads TGCAGCGTTGATAGGGATGACACTGAAGCTTTCTTT. V and J are TRBV29-1 and TRBJ1-1; D gene uncertain. The CDR3 runs to 12 residues. V was shortened by 3 bases and J by 3 bases, with 8 bases between the two germline ends. Per germline, CDR1 SQVTM and CDR2 ANQGSEA.

This clone was observed at least ten times. V usage is TRBV6-5 and J usage is TRBJ2-2; D is ambiguous. Germline V lookup: CDR1 MNHEY, CDR2 SVGAGI. CDR3 length: 13 residues. V was pared by 6 bases and J by 3 bases, with 8 bases between. In DNA, the CDR3 is TGTGCCAGCAGCTTGTCCGACACCGGGGAGCTGTTTTTT. Protein sequence: CASSLSDTGELFF.

The genes are TRBV19 and TRBJ2-5; D gene ambiguous. Germline values: CDR1 LNHDA, CDR2 SQIVND (reference sequence). This CDR3 spans 15 amino acids. Trimming took off 9 bases at V and 4 bases at J, with 21 bases between the two ends. For the CDR3, the DNA is TGTGCCAGCCAGAGGTCCCTAAGGGTTGCAGAGACCCAGTACTTC. This encodes CASQRSLRVAETQYF. Full variable domain (rest looked up from reference TRBV19 and TRBJ2-5): DGGITQSPKYLFRKEGQNVTLSCEQNLNHDAMYWYRQDPGQGLRLIYYSQIVNDFQKGDIAEGYSVSREKKESFPLTVTSAQKNPTAFYLCASQRSLRVAETQYFGPGTRLLVL.

V gene TRBV15 combines with J gene TRBJ2-1; no firm D call. Germline CDR1 LNHNV, CDR2 YYDKDF (reference sequence). The CDR3 extends over 15 amino acids. V was trimmed by 0 bases and J by 4 bases, leaving 10 bases between them. The CDR3 protein is CATSRETFVYNEQFF. The CDR3, as DNA: TGTGCCACCAGCAGAGAAACTTTTGTTTACAATGAGCAGTTCTTC.

CDR3 sequence reads: CASSQDRVKSNEQFF. Here the CDR3 DNA reads TGTGCCAGCAGCCAGGACAGGGTAAAAAGCAATGAGCAGTTCTTC. This chain connects TRBV5-4 to TRBJ2-1; 8 bases agree with TRBD1. Germline CDR1 and CDR2: SGHNT and YYREEE (reference sequence). J was trimmed by 6 bases and V by 4 bases; bases with no gene match: 9. The CDR3 length is 15 residues. Full variable domain (remainder filled in from reference TRBV5-4 and TRBJ2-1): ETGVTQSPTHLIKTRGQQVTLRCSSQSGHNTVSWYQQALGQGPQFIFQYYREEENGRGNFPPRFSGLQFPNYSSELNVNALELDDSALYLCASSQDRVKSNEQFFGPGTRLTVL.

The chain recombines TRBV2 with TRBJ1-4; D not resolved. V lost 5 bases, J lost 4 bases, and 14 bases lay in between. CDR3 size: 15 residues. Looked up from germline, CDR1 is SNHLY and CDR2 is FYNNEI. CDR3 sequence (DNA): TGTGCCAGCAGTCAATTGGGAGCGATTAATGAAAAACTGTTTTTT. Amino acids: CASSQLGAINEKLFF.

This sequence joins TRBV2 and TRBJ2-5; the match to TRBD2 covers 9 bases. Germline trimming cut 6 bases from V and 4 bases from J; bases unmatched to any gene: 6. CDR3 length: 14 amino acids. Per the germline V gene, CDR1 is SNHLY and CDR2 is FYNNEI. The CDR3 DNA reads as TGTGCCAGCAGGCCGGGACTAGCAAGAGAGACCCAGTACTTC. This encodes CASRPGLARETQYF.